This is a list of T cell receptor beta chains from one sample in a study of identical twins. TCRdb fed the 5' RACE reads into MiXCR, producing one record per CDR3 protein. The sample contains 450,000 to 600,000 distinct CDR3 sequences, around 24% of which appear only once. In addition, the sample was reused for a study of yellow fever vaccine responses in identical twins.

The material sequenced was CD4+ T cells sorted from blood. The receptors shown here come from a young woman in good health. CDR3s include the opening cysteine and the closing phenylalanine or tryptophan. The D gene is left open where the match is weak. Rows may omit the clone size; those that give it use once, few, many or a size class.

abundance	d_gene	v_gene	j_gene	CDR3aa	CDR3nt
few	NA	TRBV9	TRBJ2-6	CASSVVQAGSGANVLTF	TGTGCCAGCAGCGTAGTGCAGGCCGGATCTGGGGCCAACGTCCTGACTTTC
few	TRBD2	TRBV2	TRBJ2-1	CASSERLAGVGNEQFF	TGTGCCAGCAGTGAACGACTAGCGGGAGTTGGGAATGAGCAGTTCTTC
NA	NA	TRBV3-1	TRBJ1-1	CASSRTVLDTEAFF	TGTGCCAGCAGCCGGACAGTATTGGACACTGAAGCTTTCTTT
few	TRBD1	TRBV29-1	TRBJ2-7	CSVEGTGDYEQYF	TGCAGCGTTGAAGGGACAGGGGACTACGAGCAGTACTTC
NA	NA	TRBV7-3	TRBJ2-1	CASSLGTRYNEQFF	TGTGCCAGCAGCTTGGGGACTCGATACAATGAGCAGTTCTTC
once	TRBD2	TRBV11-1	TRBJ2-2	CASSLSASGGPPANTGELFF	TGTGCCAGCAGCTTATCGGCTAGCGGGGGGCCCCCCGCGAACACCGGGGAGCTGTTTTTT
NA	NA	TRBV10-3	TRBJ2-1	CAISVLGLYNEQFF	TGTGCCATCAGTGTCCTTGGACTGTACAATGAGCAGTTCTTC
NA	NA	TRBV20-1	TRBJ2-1	CSVKGGSLAYISSYNEQFF	TGCAGTGTTAAGGGTGGCTCACTAGCCTATATTAGCTCCTACAATGAGCAGTTCTTC
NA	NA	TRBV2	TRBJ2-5	CASSGTRQETQYF	TGTGCCAGCAGCGGGACAAGACAAGAGACCCAGTACTTC
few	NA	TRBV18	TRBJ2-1	CASSPGKKLYNEQFF	TGTGCCAGCTCACCAGGGAAGAAGCTGTACAATGAGCAGTTCTTC
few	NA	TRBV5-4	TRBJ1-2	CASSLNLDPNYGYTF	TGTGCCAGCAGCCTAAACCTAGACCCCAACTATGGCTACACCTTC
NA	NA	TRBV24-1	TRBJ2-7	CATSAPVKQYF	TGTGCCACCAGTGCTCCGGTAAAGCAGTACTTC
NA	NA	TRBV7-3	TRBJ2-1	CASSLQPSYNEQFF	TGTGCCAGCAGCTTACAACCATCCTACAATGAGCAGTTCTTC
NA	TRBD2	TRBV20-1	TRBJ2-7	CSARDYLTYEQYF	TGCAGTGCCAGGGACTACCTGACCTACGAGCAGTACTTC
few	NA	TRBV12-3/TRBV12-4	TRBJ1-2	CASSLGTALGYTF	TGTGCCAGCAGCCTCGGTACCGCCTTAGGCTACACCTTC
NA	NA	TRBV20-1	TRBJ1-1	CSAREQVTEAFF	TGCAGTGCCAGAGAACAGGTCACTGAAGCTTTCTTT
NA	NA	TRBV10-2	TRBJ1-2	CASSEVTANYGYTF	TGCGCCAGCAGTGAGGTCACAGCCAACTATGGCTACACCTTC
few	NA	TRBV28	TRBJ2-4	CASSFVIAKNIQYF	TGTGCCAGCAGTTTTGTTATAGCCAAAAACATTCAGTACTTC
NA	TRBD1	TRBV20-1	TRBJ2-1	CSARDSTGSFADEQFF	TGCAGTGCTAGAGACTCGACAGGGTCCTTTGCGGATGAGCAGTTCTTC
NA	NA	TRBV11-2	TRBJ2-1	CASSVPGKTGNEQFF	TGTGCCAGCAGCGTGCCCGGGAAGACGGGCAATGAGCAGTTCTTC
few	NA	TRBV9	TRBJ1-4	CASSVVRQGTLREKLFF	TGTGCCAGCAGCGTAGTGAGACAAGGGACACTCCGTGAAAAACTGTTTTTT
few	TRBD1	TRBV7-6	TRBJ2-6	CASSVGTVGMMAF	TGTGCCAGCAGCGTAGGGACAGTTGGAATGATGGCTTTC
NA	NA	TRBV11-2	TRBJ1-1	CASSLDGQTEAFF	TGTGCCAGCAGCTTAGACGGACAGACTGAAGCTTTCTTT
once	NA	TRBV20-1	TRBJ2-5	CSAPPVNHQETQYF	TGCAGTGCTCCACCGGTTAACCACCAAGAGACCCAGTACTTC
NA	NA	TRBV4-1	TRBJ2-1	CASTTDSQPYNEQFF	TGCGCCAGCACCACGGACTCCCAACCCTACAATGAGCAGTTCTTC
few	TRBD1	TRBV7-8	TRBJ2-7	CASSADRGVYEQYF	TGTGCCAGCAGTGCTGACAGGGGAGTGTACGAGCAGTACTTC
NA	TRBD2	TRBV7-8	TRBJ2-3	CASRKERAGERTDTQYF	TGTGCCAGCAGAAAAGAGAGAGCGGGAGAAAGGACAGATACGCAGTATTTT
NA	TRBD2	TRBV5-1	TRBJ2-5	CASSLRGAGEETQYF	TGCGCCAGCAGCTTGCGCGGAGCGGGAGAGGAGACCCAGTACTTC
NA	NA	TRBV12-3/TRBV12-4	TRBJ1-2	CASSFGPGDRGYTF	TGTGCCAGCAGTTTCGGCCCAGGGGATAGGGGCTACACCTTC
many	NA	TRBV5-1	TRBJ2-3	CASWIESDTQYF	TGCGCCAGCTGGATAGAAAGCGATACGCAGTATTTT
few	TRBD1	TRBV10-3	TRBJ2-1	CAISAGTGTYNEQFF	TGTGCCATCAGTGCAGGGACAGGGACCTACAATGAGCAGTTCTTC
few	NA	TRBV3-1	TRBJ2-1	CASSQDPLSTYNEQFF	TGTGCCAGCAGCCAAGATCCGCTAAGTACCTACAATGAGCAGTTCTTC
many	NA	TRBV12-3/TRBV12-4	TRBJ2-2	CASSLLATGELFF	TGTGCCAGCAGTTTATTAGCCACCGGGGAGCTGTTTTTT
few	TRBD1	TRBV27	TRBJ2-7	CASSFSGTGTGEQYF	TGTGCCAGCAGTTTCTCCGGGACAGGGACGGGCGAGCAGTACTTC
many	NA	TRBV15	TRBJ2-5	CATSRDRGETQYF	TGTGCCACCAGCAGAGATCGGGGAGAGACCCAGTACTTC
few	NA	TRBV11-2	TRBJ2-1	CASSHGTINEQFF	TGTGCCAGCAGCCACGGGACGATCAATGAGCAGTTCTTC
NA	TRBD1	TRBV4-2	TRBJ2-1	CASSQVVVQGMGNEQFF	TGTGCCAGCAGCCAAGTTGTTGTACAGGGGATGGGCAATGAGCAGTTCTTC
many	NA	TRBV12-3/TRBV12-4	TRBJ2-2	CASSLGTSGELFF	TGTGCCAGCAGTCTTGGGACCTCCGGGGAGCTGTTTTTT
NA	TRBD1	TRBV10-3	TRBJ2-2	CAISTIGTGGSTGELFF	TGTGCCATCAGCACTATTGGGACAGGGGGCAGCACCGGGGAGCTGTTTTTT
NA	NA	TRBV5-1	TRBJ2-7	CASSLVYGSSSYEQYF	TGCGCCAGCAGCTTGGTTTACGGGAGCTCCTCCTACGAGCAGTACTTC
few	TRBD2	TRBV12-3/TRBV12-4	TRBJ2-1	CASSQFSSGGYNEQFF	TGTGCCAGCAGTCAGTTCTCTAGCGGGGGTTACAATGAGCAGTTCTTC
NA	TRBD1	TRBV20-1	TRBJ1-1	CSARTYPRTGEGGNTEAFF	TGCAGTGCTAGGACCTACCCAAGGACAGGCGAAGGGGGTAACACTGAAGCTTTCTTT
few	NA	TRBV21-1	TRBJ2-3	CASSDRPVPFTDTQYF	TGTGCCAGCAGCGACAGGCCAGTTCCCTTCACAGATACGCAGTATTTT
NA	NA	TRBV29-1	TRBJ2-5	CSGRDRGETQYF	TGCAGCGGGCGGGACAGAGGAGAGACCCAGTACTTC
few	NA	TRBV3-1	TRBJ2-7	CASSQDQFREEQYF	TGTGCCAGCAGCCAAGATCAGTTTCGGGAGGAGCAGTACTTC
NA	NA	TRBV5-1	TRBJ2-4	CASSPQGQLLAKNIQYF	TGCGCCAGCAGCCCCCAGGGCCAACTACTAGCCAAAAACATTCAGTACTTC
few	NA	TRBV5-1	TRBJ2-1	CASSLYQSNNEQFF	TGCGCCAGCAGCTTGTATCAGAGTAACAATGAGCAGTTCTTC
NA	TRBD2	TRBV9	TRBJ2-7	CASSVSASGDTYEQYF	TGTGCCAGCAGCGTAAGCGCTAGCGGAGATACATACGAGCAGTACTTC
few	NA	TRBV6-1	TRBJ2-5	CASSSQGIDETQYF	TGTGCCAGCAGCTCACAGGGAATTGACGAGACCCAGTACTTC
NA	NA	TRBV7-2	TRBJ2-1	CASSYTKLSEQFF	TGTGCCAGCAGCTACACCAAGCTGAGTGAGCAGTTCTTC
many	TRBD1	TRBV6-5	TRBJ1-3	CASSSRTGLSGNTIYF	TGTGCCAGCAGTTCGCGGACAGGGCTCTCTGGAAACACCATATATTTT
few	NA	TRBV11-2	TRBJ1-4	CASSRDWGDNEKLFF	TGTGCCAGCAGCAGAGACTGGGGGGATAATGAAAAACTGTTTTTT
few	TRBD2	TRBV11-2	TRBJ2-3	CASSPRPSGRKTDTQYF	TGTGCCAGCAGCCCCAGACCTAGCGGGAGAAAGACAGATACGCAGTATTTT
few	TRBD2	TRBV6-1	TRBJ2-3	CASRAGTSGTDTQYF	TGTGCCAGCAGAGCCGGGACTAGCGGCACAGATACGCAGTATTTT
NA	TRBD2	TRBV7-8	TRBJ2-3	CASSLGLAGSGADTQYF	TGTGCCAGCAGTCTTGGATTAGCGGGATCAGGGGCAGATACGCAGTATTTT
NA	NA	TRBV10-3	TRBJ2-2	CAISESGLLPGELFF	TGTGCCATCAGTGAGTCGGGACTCCTACCCGGGGAGCTGTTTTTT
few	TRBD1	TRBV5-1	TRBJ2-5	CASSAGQGAWMGETQYF	TGCGCCAGCAGCGCGGGACAGGGGGCTTGGATGGGAGAGACCCAGTACTTC
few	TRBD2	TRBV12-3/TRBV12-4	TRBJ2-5	CASSPPGLAGPQGTQYF	TGTGCCAGCAGCCCCCCGGGACTAGCCGGGCCCCAAGGGACCCAGTACTTC
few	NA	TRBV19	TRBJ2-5	CASSKAQETQYF	TGTGCCAGTAGCAAGGCACAAGAGACCCAGTACTTC
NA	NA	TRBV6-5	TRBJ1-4	CASSYSGRANTGEKLFF	TGTGCCAGCAGTTACTCGGGTCGCGCGAACACCGGTGAAAAACTGTTTTTT